A single sample gave rise to the 25 T cell receptor beta chains below, sequenced in a study of cytomegalovirus exposure and HLA in healthy donors. PCR employed 60 Vbeta and 13 Jbeta primers. Profiling relied on immunoSEQ multiplex PCR, and the TCRdb table lists in-frame clones only, not all of them. Among a few hundred thousand clones, more than 65% were seen once, and the ten largest hold roughly 1.9%. Sample: PBMCs. These receptors were obtained from a woman in her thirties in good health and CMV-seronegative.

This clone was seen only a few times. This chain connects TRBV12-5 to TRBJ2-5, with 8 bases identical to TRBD2. CDR3 length: 17 amino acids. Germline V CDR1 and CDR2: LGHNT, FRNRAP. V trimming: 1 base; J trimming: 5 bases; junction bases outside the gene matches: 12. The CDR3 bases are TGTGCTAGTGGTTTGGCCCAGGTCGGGAGGGCCATGGAGACCCAGTACTTC. It is translated as CASGLAQVGRAMETQYF.

The chain is built from TRBV12-5 and TRBJ2-1; 7 positions match TRBD2. The CDR3 sequence is 13 residues long. Germline V CDR1 and CDR2: LGHNT, FRNRAP. Trimming took 7 bases from V and 1 from J; bases not matched to a gene: 1. CDR3 nucleotides: TGTGCTAGTGCGGGGGGATCCTACAATGAGCAGTTCTTC. This gives the protein CASAGGSYNEQFF.

V gene TRBV5-6 combines with J gene TRBJ1-1, with D perhaps TRBD1 (5 bases). The CDR3 extends over 15 amino acids. V lost 3 bases to trimming and J lost 4 bases, with 16 bases between them. Germline-derived CDR1 and CDR2 are SGHDT and YYEEEE. The CDR3, as DNA: TGTGCCAGCAGCTGGGGGGTTGGGGGGGGCACTGAAGCTTTCTTT. Translating gives CASSWGVGGGTEAFF.

With respect to this clone: Its ends do not fully match the called genes, so a read error is possible. This chain joins TRBV7-6 and TRBJ2-3; 10 nucleotides line up with TRBD1. Germline V gene sequence: CDR1 SGHVS, CDR2 FNYEAQ. The CDR3 sequence is 14 residues long. The CDR3 is CASSPGTGENTQYF. The CDR3 DNA reads as TGTGCTAGCAGCCCCGGGACAGGGGAAAATACGCAGTATTTT.

This clone was observed a few times. V and J are TRBV6-5 and TRBJ1-2; 8 positions agree with TRBD1. J gave up 4 bases and V 0 bases, and 4 bases lay outside the gene matches. This CDR3 is 15 amino acids long. Germline V gene data show CDR1 as MNHEY and CDR2 as SVGAGI. CDR3 DNA: TGTGCCAGCAGTTACTCGCCAGGGGGCAGCTATGGCTACACCTTC. This translates into CASSYSPGGSYGYTF.

The J gene is TRBJ2-3, the V gene TRBV2; TRBD2 matches at 8 bases. The germline gives CDR1 SNHLY, CDR2 FYNNEI. Losses at the gene ends were 6 bases for V and 1 base for J; bases not matched to a gene: 6. The CDR3 length is 15 residues. The CDR3 DNA reads as TGTGCCAGCAGCTCGGGACTAGAGGGCACAGATACGCAGTATTTT. Amino acids: CASSSGLEGTDTQYF.

V is TRBV6-5 and J is TRBJ1-5, with 11 positions matching TRBD1. The CDR3 contains 15 residues. CDR1 and CDR2 from the germline V gene are MNHEY and SVGAGI. Losses at the gene ends were 6 bases for V and 7 bases for J; bases not matched to a gene: 8. The CDR3 loop is CASRRTGGEDQPQHF. CDR3 coding DNA: TGTGCCAGCAGGAGGACAGGGGGCGAGGACCAGCCCCAGCATTTT.

This clone was observed a few times. The V call is TRBV12-5, the J call TRBJ2-6, with D possibly TRBD1 on 6 matching bases. From germline, CDR1 is LGHNT and CDR2 FRNRAP. This CDR3 comprises 16 residues. Deletions cut 4 bases from V and 0 bases from J, with 10 bases between. The CDR3 nucleotides are TGTGCTAGTGGTTCGGACAGATTCTCTGGGGCCAACGTCCTGACTTTC. It yields the protein CASGSDRFSGANVLTF.

This sequence joins TRBV15 and TRBJ1-4; 12 bases agree with TRBD1. J gave up 8 bases and V 6 bases, and 13 bases lay outside the gene matches. In germline, CDR1 is LNHNV, CDR2 YYDKDF (reference sequence). The CDR3 loop spans 17 amino acids. The CDR3 region is CATRVRDRGHLEEKLFF. The CDR3 nucleotides read TGTGCCACCAGGGTCCGGGACAGGGGGCATCTCGAGGAAAAACTGTTTTTT.

The rearrangement joins TRBV5-5 to TRBJ2-7; a weak D match, TRBD2 (6 bases). The germline V gene encodes CDR1 SGHKS and CDR2 YYEKEE (reference sequence). The CDR3 consists of 16 residues. Trimming cost V 0 bases and J 3 bases, with 16 bases left between them. In DNA, the CDR3 is TGTGCCAGCAGCTTGGGTATTGGGACTTTAGGCTACGAGCAGTACTTC. Amino acid sequence: CASSLGIGTLGYEQYF. Full variable domain (remainder filled in from reference TRBV5-5 and TRBJ2-7): DAGVTQSPTHLIKTRGQQVTLRCSPISGHKSVSWYQQVLGQGPQFIFQYYEKEERGRGNFPDRFSARQFPNYSSELNVNALLLGDSALYLCASSLGIGTLGYEQYFGPGTRLTVT.

The CDR3 DNA sequence: TGCAGCGTTGAATGGGTTGGCGGGGGTTTCTACGAGACCCAGTACTTC. It is translated as CSVEWVGGGFYETQYF. The V call is TRBV29-1, the J call TRBJ2-5; 7 bases fit TRBD2. V dropped 2 bases and J dropped 5; count of bases not matched to a gene: 14. Germline V gene sequence: CDR1 SQVTM, CDR2 ANQGSEA. The CDR3 loop spans 16 amino acids.

Points on this clone: This likely reflects a read error, since a far larger clone is one base away. Additional DNA sequences in this sample encode the identical CDR3. The V and J genes are TRBV4-1 and TRBJ2-7, with TRBD2 identical over 11 bases. The CDR3 runs to 16 residues. V trimming: 0 bases; J trimming: 5 bases; junction bases outside the gene matches: 6. Germline CDR1 is MGHRA and CDR2 is YSYEKL. The chain's CDR3 is CASSQEFSGGANEQYF. CDR3 in DNA: TGCGCCAGCAGCCAAGAATTTAGCGGGGGGGCCAACGAGCAGTACTTC.

This clone was picked up a small number of times. The chain joins TRBV30 to TRBJ2-2; a weak D match, TRBD2 (7 bases). The V end was cut by 4 bases, the J end by 6 bases, with 12 bases between. CDR1 GTSNPN and CDR2 SVGIG come from the germline V gene (reference sequence). The CDR3 runs 13 residues. CDR3 nucleotides: TGTGCCTGGAATCGGGGGGCGGCCGGGGAGCTGTTTTTT. This encodes CAWNRGAAGELFF.

The rearrangement joins TRBV29-1 to TRBJ2-5, with 7 bases fitting TRBD1. CDR3 length: 13 residues. The ends lost 7 bases at V and 2 bases at J; junction bases unmatched: 7. Germline V gene data show CDR1 as SQVTM and CDR2 as ANQGSEA. This chain's CDR3 is CSGGDRVQETQYF. The CDR3 DNA reads TGCAGCGGGGGAGACAGGGTTCAAGAGACCCAGTACTTC.

This clone was observed a handful of times. The V gene is TRBV9, the J gene TRBJ1-2; 7 bases are shared with TRBD1. The CDR3 runs to 17 residues. Germline assignment: CDR1 SGDLS and CDR2 YYNGEE. J gave up 3 bases and V 3 bases, and 14 bases lay outside the gene matches. The CDR3 DNA sequence: TGTGCCAGCAGCGCCCCGGACAGGTCAAATCGGGACTATGGCTACACCTTC. It yields the protein CASSAPDRSNRDYGYTF.

The table lists this clone with a few counts. V usage is TRBV18 and J usage is TRBJ2-7, with D maybe TRBD2 (6 bases). V was shortened by 1 base and J by 0 bases, with 13 bases between the two germline ends. Germline V gives CDR1 KGHSH, CDR2 LQKENI. The CDR3 sequence is 16 residues long. In DNA, the CDR3 is TGTGCCAGCTCACCACTGGGCGGGGTGCCCTCCTACGAGCAGTACTTC. Translation gives CASSPLGGVPSYEQYF.

The table lists this clone with a few counts. This chain joins TRBV7-9 and TRBJ2-5; 8 nucleotides align to TRBD1. Looked up from germline, CDR1 is SEHNR and CDR2 is FQNEAQ (reference sequence). This CDR3 spans 13 amino acids. V lost 4 bases, J lost 5 bases, and 3 bases stayed unmatched. The CDR3 is CASSSRGRETQYF. DNA for the CDR3: TGTGCCAGCAGCTCCAGGGGGCGGGAGACCCAGTACTTC.

The V call is TRBV5-1, the J call TRBJ2-5; 12 bases are a match to TRBD2. Germline lookup yields CDR1 SGHRS and CDR2 YFSETQ. The CDR3 totals 16 residues. V lost 4 bases and J lost 1; bases outside the gene matches: 5. CDR3: CASSKPGLAGQETQYF. The CDR3 DNA sequence: TGCGCCAGCAGCAAACCGGGACTAGCGGGCCAAGAGACCCAGTACTTC.

The chain combines TRBV10-2 with TRBJ1-2; 8 positions agree with TRBD1. Looked up from germline, CDR1 is WSHSY and CDR2 is SAAADI. Trimming removed 5 bases from V and 4 bases from J; junction bases left unmatched: 18. The CDR3 is 18 residues long. This CDR3 is CASSSTGTGRFRAYGYTF. The CDR3 nucleotides are TGCGCCAGCAGTTCTACCGGGACAGGAAGATTTAGGGCCTATGGCTACACCTTC.

The chain employs TRBV2 and TRBJ1-2; D unresolved. The CDR3 has 13 amino acids. Germline V CDR1 and CDR2: SNHLY, FYNNEI. The V end lost 8 bases, the J end lost 2 bases, and 12 bases lay between the germline ends. CDR3 sequence reads: CASVEFTNYGYTF. The CDR3 DNA follows: TGTGCCAGCGTGGAGTTCACCAACTATGGCTACACCTTC.

The chain couples TRBV5-1 to TRBJ1-2; D not resolved. The germline CDR1 and CDR2 sequences are SGHRS and YFSETQ. Trimming removed 4 bases at V and 1 base at J, with 11 bases between. The CDR3 has 14 amino acids. As DNA, the CDR3 is TGCGCCAGCAGCCCAGACACACGTAACTATGGCTACACCTTC. Encoded protein: CASSPDTRNYGYTF.

The chain joins TRBV7-8 to TRBJ2-2; TRBD2 is a possible D gene (5 bases). Per germline, CDR1 SGHVS and CDR2 FQNEAQ. The ends were cut back, 2 bases at V and 2 bases at J, with 12 bases in the middle. The CDR3 is 16 residues long. The CDR3 loop reads CASSLNARVNTGELFF. Written as DNA, the CDR3 is TGTGCCAGCAGCTTAAACGCGCGGGTTAACACCGGGGAGCTGTTTTTT.

The V call is TRBV6-5, the J call TRBJ1-1; D possibly corresponds to TRBD1 (6 bases). V lost 7 bases to trimming and J lost 6 bases, with 15 bases between them. This CDR3 is built from 13 residues. The V gene's germline CDR1 is MNHEY and CDR2 SVGAGI. CDR3 sequence (DNA): TGTGCCAGCACGGCAGGGGTGTTGGCTGAAGCTTTCTTT. Protein: CASTAGVLAEAFF.

Notes on this clone: Possible read error: a much larger clone is one base away. This sample also contains other DNA sequences that code for the same CDR3. The chain employs TRBV4-1 and TRBJ2-3; 9 bases match TRBD2. V lost 0 bases, J lost 4 bases, and 2 bases stayed unmatched. Germline CDR1 MGHRA, CDR2 YSYEKL. The CDR3 loop spans 15 amino acids. CDR3 DNA sequence: TGCGCCAGCAGCCAAGAGCGGGGGGGCCCAGATACGCAGTATTTT. Translating gives CASSQERGGPDTQYF.

The chain is built from TRBV19 and TRBJ2-7, with 8 bases lining up with TRBD1. CDR3 length: 17 residues. CDR1 and CDR2 from the germline V gene are LNHDA and SQIVND (reference sequence). V lost 4 bases, J lost 2 bases, and 13 bases stayed unmatched. CDR3 sequence (DNA): TGTGCCAGTAGTACGATGGACCTCGGGACAGGTACCTACGAGCAGTACTTC. Encoded protein: CASSTMDLGTGTYEQYF.